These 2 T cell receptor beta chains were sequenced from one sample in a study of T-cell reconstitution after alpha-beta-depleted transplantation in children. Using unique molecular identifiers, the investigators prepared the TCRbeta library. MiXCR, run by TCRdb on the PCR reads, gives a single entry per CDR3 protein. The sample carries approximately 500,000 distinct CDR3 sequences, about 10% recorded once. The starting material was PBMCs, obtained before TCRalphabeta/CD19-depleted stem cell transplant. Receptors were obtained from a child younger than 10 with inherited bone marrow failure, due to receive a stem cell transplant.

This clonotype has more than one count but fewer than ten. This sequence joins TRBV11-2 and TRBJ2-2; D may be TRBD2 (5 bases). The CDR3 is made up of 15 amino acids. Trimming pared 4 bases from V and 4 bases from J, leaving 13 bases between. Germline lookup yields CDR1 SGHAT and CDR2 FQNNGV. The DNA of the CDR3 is TGTGCCAGCAGCTCCACTCGGGGATCCACCGGGGAGCTGTTTTTT. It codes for CASSSTRGSTGELFF.

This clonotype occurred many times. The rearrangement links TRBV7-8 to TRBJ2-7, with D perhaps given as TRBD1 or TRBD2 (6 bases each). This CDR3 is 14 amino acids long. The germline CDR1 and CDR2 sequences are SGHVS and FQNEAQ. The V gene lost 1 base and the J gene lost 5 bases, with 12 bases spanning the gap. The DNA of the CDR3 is TGTGCCAGCAGCTTAGGGGGGGCGTGGGACGAGCAGTACTTC. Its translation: CASSLGGAWDEQYF.